What follows describes a single T cell receptor beta chain. The antigen remains undetermined. This record comes from a study of OX40 agonist ivuxolimab in advanced cancers. Study details: Given to patients was ivuxolimab, an agonistic anti-OX40 (CD134) antibody.

The germline gives CDR1 SGHRS, CDR2 YFSETQ. V was clipped by 8 bases and J by 0 bases, with 14 bases between them. CDR3 length: 14 residues. Study-level points and caveats: Relative to CD4+ cells, CD8+ T cells on average had more expanded clones. At doses 0.1 to 3.0 mg/kg, CD4+ and CD8+ clones expanded.

Blood specimens came from baseline, cycle 4 day 1, and cycle 7 day 1. Here immunoSEQ multiplex PCR was the method, and the copy in TCRdb shows in-frame clones only, minus some. Altogether about 55,000 clones are present, approximately 86% being singletons, with the ten largest covering 12% to 15%. Source: CD4+ or CD8+ T cells sorted from blood, taken in a trial of the OX40 agonist ivuxolimab. The chain is built from TRBV5-1 and TRBJ2-5; the D gene is possibly TRBD1 (6 bases). This receptor was obtained from an adult with an advanced solid tumor such as melanoma, head and neck, liver or kidney cancer. CDR3 sequence reads: CASNTGSDQETQYF. CDR3 in DNA: TGCGCCAGTAATACAGGGTCTGACCAAGAGACCCAGTACTTC.